This T cell receptor (beta chain) came from a study of blood T cell repertoires in COVID-19. This clone came up once. Method: immunoSEQ multiplex PCR; TCRdb's copy keeps in-frame clones and lacks some. In the table there are about 440,000 clones, 85% to 90% of which are singletons. V was trimmed by 3 bases and J by 0 bases, leaving 24 bases between them. The CDR3 extends over 21 amino acids. The sequencing input was peripheral blood. The chain joins TRBV23-1 to TRBJ1-6; D is ambiguous. TRBV23-1 is noted as an ORF with a role that remains uncertain. The receptor comes from a woman aged 25 to 39 with acute or convalescent COVID-19. The CDR3 DNA reads TGCGCCAGCAGTCAGTCCGAACCAGAACCGTGGCAGTGCTCCTATAATTCACCCCTCCACTTT. This codes for CASSQSEPEPWQCSYNSPLHF.